The text below deals with one T cell receptor beta chain. This specimen comes from a study of shared clonotypes between healthy human individuals. Clones were sequenced by immunoSEQ multiplex PCR, and TCRdb holds only the in-frame ones, with some missing. Counted here are approximately 2,000,000 clones, 85% to 95% occurring once; the ten biggest clones make up 0.37%. Healthy HIV-negative adults with no recent acute infections or vaccinations were recruited as donors. This clonotype was sampled from a young man in good health. Some clones in this sample may be carry-over from other donors' samples. Input material: naive CD4+ T cells from PBMCs. The subset: CD45RA+ positively selected.

The CDR3 loop is CASSRGHNSYNEQFF. The CDR3, as DNA: TGTGCCAGCAGCAGAGGACACAACTCCTACAATGAGCAGTTCTTC. The J gene is TRBJ2-1, the V gene TRBV7-3; TRBD1 is a possible D gene (5 bases). The CDR3 runs to 15 residues. Trimming removed 5 bases from V and 0 bases from J, with 11 bases in between. Germline-derived CDR1 and CDR2 are SGHTA and FQGTGA.